These 17 T cell receptor beta chains were all obtained from the same sample, sequenced in a study of T cell responses to AZD1222 COVID-19 vaccine. Clones were sequenced by immunoSEQ multiplex PCR, and TCRdb holds only the in-frame ones, with some missing. Of 100,000 to 130,000 clones detected, roughly 90% appear once; the ten largest clones hold about 6.6%. The sequencing used peripheral blood, collected on day 0 of AZD1222 vaccination. The receptors derive from an adult in good health.

The V gene is TRBV7-9, the J gene TRBJ2-7; 8 bases are shared with TRBD2. The CDR3 spans 15 residues. Germline V lookup: CDR1 SEHNR, CDR2 FQNEAQ (reference sequence). After removal of 1 base from V and 3 bases from J, the junction contained 5 bases not matched to a gene. CDR3 sequence: CASSLVTGGLYEQYF. CDR3 bases: TGTGCCAGCAGCTTAGTAACGGGAGGGCTCTACGAGCAGTACTTC.

The chain uses TRBV4-3 and TRBJ2-7; D uncertain. The CDR3 loop spans 14 amino acids. Germline assignment: CDR1 LGHNA and CDR2 YSLEER. Trimming removed 4 bases at V and 2 bases at J, with 12 bases between. The CDR3 region has the DNA TGCGCCAGCAGCCTCCAGAACGGACCCTACGAGCAGTACTTC. Protein sequence: CASSLQNGPYEQYF.

The CDR3 reads CASSLALGTYNEQFF. The CDR3 nucleotides read TGTGCCAGCAGCTTAGCCCTTGGTACCTACAATGAGCAGTTCTTC. The V and J genes are TRBV11-2 and TRBJ2-1; D unresolved. The germline V and J ends were trimmed by 1 base and 2 bases, with 9 bases remaining between them. Germline V CDR1 and CDR2: SGHAT, FQNNGV. This CDR3 is built from 15 residues.

This clone was seen a few times. V is TRBV24-1 and J is TRBJ2-3, with D perhaps matching TRBD1 or TRBD2 (6 bases each). CDR1 is KGHDR and CDR2 is SFDVKD in the germline V gene. This CDR3 is built from 18 residues. Trimming pared 0 bases from V and 3 bases from J, leaving 18 bases between. The CDR3 bases are TGTGCCACCAGTGATTTGTTTGGGGGCCCACGGGGGACAGATACGCAGTATTTT. It is translated as CATSDLFGGPRGTDTQYF.

The chain links TRBV7-9 to TRBJ2-1; 8 bases map to TRBD2. Unmatched junction bases numbered 15, after V lost 4 bases and J lost 7 bases. The CDR3 totals 17 residues. Germline lookup yields CDR1 SEHNR and CDR2 FQNEAQ (reference sequence). The CDR3 bases are TGTGCCAGCAGCTATCCTCATAGCGGGAAGACGATGAATGAGCAGTTCTTC. Amino acids: CASSYPHSGKTMNEQFF.

This chain uses TRBV6-2 or TRBV6-3 with TRBJ1-5; a weak D match, TRBD1 (5 bases). The V end was cut by 0 bases, the J end by 5 bases, with 11 bases between. The V gene's germline CDR1 is MNHEY and CDR2 SVGEGT. This CDR3 region has 15 residues. In DNA, the CDR3 is TGTGCCAGCAGTTACTCCTCGGTCAGGGATCAGCCCCAGCATTTT. This sequence encodes CASSYSSVRDQPQHF.

The J gene is TRBJ2-3, the V gene TRBV10-2; TRBD2 matches 9 bases. The junction had 9 bases not matched to a gene; V was cut back by 4 bases and J by 1 base. Germline CDR1 WSHSY, CDR2 SAAADI. The CDR3 has 17 residues. CDR3 nucleotide sequence: TGCGCCAGCAGTGTTCCCTCTAGCGGGGTACGCACAGATACGCAGTATTTT. This sequence encodes CASSVPSSGVRTDTQYF.

V usage is TRBV11-3 and J usage is TRBJ2-2, with a weak D call TRBD2 (5 bases). Trimming pared 3 bases from V and 1 base from J, leaving 9 bases between. The CDR3 spans 15 residues. Germline CDR1 reads SGHNT; CDR2 reads YENEEA. CDR3 nucleotides: TGTGCCAGCAGCTTTCGACGGGAGAACACCGGGGAGCTGTTTTTT. This sequence encodes CASSFRRENTGELFF.

The rearrangement links TRBV27 to TRBJ2-7; 14 bases align to TRBD2. The CDR3 extends over 17 amino acids. J gave up 4 bases and V 6 bases, and 11 bases lay outside the gene matches. CDR1 MNHEY and CDR2 SMNVEV come from the germline V gene (reference sequence). The CDR3 DNA is TGTGCCAGCAGGGCACTGGGACTAGCGGGAGTTTCTTACGAGCAGTACTTC. It translates to CASRALGLAGVSYEQYF.

The V and J genes are TRBV19 and TRBJ1-2, with D possibly matching TRBD1 (5 bases). Germline CDR1 LNHDA, CDR2 SQIVND (reference sequence). Deletions cut 2 bases from V and 9 bases from J, with 22 bases between. The CDR3 spans 16 residues. The CDR3 DNA follows: TGTGCCAGTAGTATACCCCGGGACCCCCAGGGCTTCCGCTACACCTTC. Translated: CASSIPRDPQGFRYTF.

In this sample, this clone turned up once. The gene calls are TRBV7-8 and TRBJ2-2; 10 bases agree with TRBD2. The V and J ends lost 4 bases and 1 base, in that order; junction bases with no gene match: 3. Germline V gives CDR1 SGHVS, CDR2 FQNEAQ. CDR3 length: 16 amino acids. The CDR3 DNA follows: TGTGCCAGCAGCTCGAGCGGGAGGGTGAACACCGGGGAGCTGTTTTTT. Residues: CASSSSGRVNTGELFF.

The V call is TRBV29-1, the J call TRBJ1-2, with 7 bases lining up with TRBD1. J was trimmed by 4 bases and V by 2 bases; bases with no gene match: 4. The CDR3 is 13 residues long. The germline CDR1 and CDR2 sequences are SQVTM and ANQGSEA. CDR3: CSVESSGGYGYTF. CDR3 DNA: TGCAGCGTTGAATCCTCAGGGGGCTATGGCTACACCTTC. The full variable domain, with the rest looked up from reference TRBV29-1 and TRBJ1-2, is SAVISQKPSRDICQRGTSLTIQCQVDSQVTMMFWYRQQPGQSLTLIATANQGSEATYESGFVIDKFPISRPNLTFSTLTVSNMSPEDSSIYLCSVESSGGYGYTFGSGTRLTVV.

The V gene is TRBV11-2, the J gene TRBJ2-7; D is perhaps TRBD1 (6 bases). Germline CDR1 SGHAT, CDR2 FQNNGV. Trimming shortened V by 3 bases and J by 6 bases, and 15 bases separated the two germline ends. The CDR3 sequence is 14 residues long. CDR3 loop: CASSFRTAPSEQYF. The CDR3 nucleotides read TGTGCCAGCAGCTTTAGGACAGCACCCTCCGAGCAGTACTTC.

The genes are TRBV5-1 and TRBJ2-1; 8 positions agree with TRBD2. The CDR3 covers 20 residues. Trimming removed 0 bases from V and 0 bases from J; junction bases left unmatched: 14. CDR1 is SGHRS, CDR2 YFSETQ, per germline. CDR3 DNA sequence: TGCGCCAGCAGCTTGGACCCTTCCCGGGGGGGCTCCAGCTCCTACAATGAGCAGTTCTTC. It translates to CASSLDPSRGGSSSYNEQFF.

The chain has TRBV3-1 (or the pseudogene TRBV3-2) and TRBJ1-1; a possible D gene is TRBD1 (5 bases). V was trimmed by 4 bases and J by 7 bases, leaving 13 bases between them. The CDR3 sequence is 13 residues long. Germline CDR1 is LGHDT and CDR2 is YNNKEL (reference sequence). The CDR3 bases are TGTGCCAGCAGCCTGGCCGGGGCTCTTGAAGCTTTCTTT. Its protein product is CASSLAGALEAFF.

V and J are TRBV15 and TRBJ1-5; no definite D call. V was cut by 2 bases and J by 2 bases, with 16 bases left in between. CDR1 is LNHNV and CDR2 is YYDKDF in the germline V gene (reference sequence). CDR3 length equals 17 residues. In DNA form, the CDR3 reads TGTGCCACCAGCAGATTAATCGTCCCCGGCGGCAATCAGCCCCAGCATTTT. Amino acid sequence: CATSRLIVPGGNQPQHF.

This clone was picked up a small number of times. V usage is TRBV27 and J usage is TRBJ1-1; TRBD1 aligns across 9 bases. From germline, CDR1 is MNHEY and CDR2 SMNVEV (reference sequence). The CDR3 contains 18 residues. Trimming cost V 5 bases and J 1 base; bases outside gene matches: 14. The CDR3: CASSPSTGGARGNTEAFF. Here the CDR3 DNA reads TGTGCCAGCAGTCCCTCGACAGGGGGTGCCCGGGGGAACACTGAAGCTTTCTTT.